The 17 T cell receptor beta chains below come from one sample, sequenced in a study of blood T cell repertoires in COVID-19 (TCRdb year 2020). Library method: the immunoSEQ multiplex PCR assay. TCRdb stores this immuneACCESS table with in-frame sequences only. Part of the clones is absent; in the studies checked, under half of the shortfall reflects unresolved V genes, and no reason is known for the rest. The sample profile shows about 220,000 clones; 75% to 85% of them were found once. The top ten clones comprise approximately 2.4% of the sample. The sample taken for sequencing was peripheral blood. Receptor source: an older woman with COVID-19, enrolled during active disease.

V is TRBV5-6 and J is TRBJ1-2, with D maybe TRBD1 (5 bases). V lost 4 bases, J lost 3 bases, and 16 bases lay in between. Germline V gene data show CDR1 as SGHDT and CDR2 as YYEEEE. The CDR3 contains 15 residues. In DNA form, the CDR3 reads TGTGCCAGCAGCCGCACTATGACAGTGTACTATGGCTACACCTTC. It is translated as CASSRTMTVYYGYTF. The variable domain in full, with the rest retrieved from reference TRBV5-6 and TRBJ1-2, is DAGVTQSPTHLIKTRGQQVTLRCSPKSGHDTVSWYQQALGQGPQFIFQYYEEEERQRGNFPDRFSGHQFPNYSSELNVNALLLGDSALYLCASSRTMTVYYGYTFGSGTRLTVV.

The rearrangement links TRBV5-8 to TRBJ2-1; 9 bases align to TRBD2. This CDR3 is 16 amino acids long. V dropped 3 bases and J dropped 3; count of bases not matched to a gene: 7. Germline-derived CDR1 and CDR2 are SGHTS and YDEGEE. The CDR3 region is CASSWLAGVGYNEQFF. In DNA form, the CDR3 reads TGTGCCAGCAGCTGGTTAGCGGGAGTTGGCTACAATGAGCAGTTCTTC.

This sequence joins TRBV7-8 and TRBJ1-5; TRBD1 agrees at 8 bases. The CDR3 extends over 18 amino acids. The V and J ends lost 2 bases and 4 bases, in that order; junction bases with no gene match: 13. Germline CDR1 is SGHVS and CDR2 is FQNEAQ. This chain's CDR3 is CASSLLRRGQVRNQPQHF. The CDR3 nucleotides are TGTGCCAGCAGCTTATTGCGGCGGGGACAGGTCCGTAATCAGCCCCAGCATTTT.

This chain joins TRBV7-9 and TRBJ2-3; 11 bases agree with TRBD1. With 5 bases clipped from V and 3 bases from J, the junction kept 4 bases outside the gene matches. This CDR3 contains 15 residues. Germline CDR1 SEHNR, CDR2 FQNEAQ (reference sequence). The CDR3 loop reads CASSTGQGATDTQYF. In DNA form, the CDR3 reads TGTGCCAGCAGCACAGGACAGGGGGCGACAGATACGCAGTATTTT.

The rearrangement uses TRBV7-9 and TRBJ2-1, with a possible D match to TRBD1 (6 bases). Germline assignment: CDR1 SEHNR and CDR2 FQNEAQ (reference sequence). The CDR3 sequence is 15 residues long. V was clipped by 1 base and J by 7 bases, with 14 bases between them. In nucleotides, the CDR3 is TGTGCCAGCAGCTTAGGTGGACAGTCGCCAAATGAGCAGTTCTTC. It specifies CASSLGGQSPNEQFF.

This chain joins TRBV18 and TRBJ2-2; TRBD2 matches 9 bases. The length of the CDR3 is 16 residues. J gave up 1 base and V 8 bases, and 8 bases lay outside the gene matches. Germline V CDR1 and CDR2: KGHSH, LQKENI. CDR3 region: CASLMGLALNTGELFF. CDR3 in DNA: TGTGCCAGCCTGATGGGACTAGCTTTGAACACCGGGGAGCTGTTTTTT.

This clone is a singleton in its sample. The chain links TRBV12-3 or TRBV12-4 to TRBJ1-4, with a weak D call TRBD1 (5 bases). The CDR3 totals 13 residues. Trimming took 0 bases from V and 8 from J, leaving 7 bases between them. CDR3 nucleotides: TGTGCCAGCAGTTTAGCCAGGGCCGAAAAACTGTTTTTT. Encoded protein: CASSLARAEKLFF.

There are a few counts of this clone. The chain is built from TRBV5-6 and TRBJ1-4; the D is unclear. Germline CDR1 is SGHDT and CDR2 is YYEEEE. V was trimmed by 2 bases and J by 7 bases, leaving 12 bases between them. The CDR3 contains 14 residues. The CDR3 region is CASSLNSGGEKLFF. CDR3 in DNA: TGTGCCAGCAGCTTAAACTCGGGTGGTGAAAAACTGTTTTTT.

This rearrangement joins TRBV5-1 to TRBJ1-2; 12 bases align to TRBD1. In germline, CDR1 is SGHRS, CDR2 YFSETQ. The CDR3 runs to 18 residues. The J segment lost 8 bases and the V segment lost 1 base, leaving 15 bases of the junction unmatched. The CDR3 loop is CASSLTPPTGTGGRGYTF. CDR3 DNA: TGCGCCAGCAGCTTGACTCCCCCGACCGGGACAGGGGGCAGGGGCTACACCTTC.

The count of this clone is one. This chain connects TRBV9 to TRBJ2-2, with 7 bases aligning to TRBD2. In germline, CDR1 is SGDLS, CDR2 YYNGEE. The trim removed 1 base at V and 4 bases at J, leaving 10 bases unmatched. The CDR3 sequence is 17 residues long. The CDR3 region is CASSVPSGVAGTGELFF. The CDR3 DNA reads TGTGCCAGCAGCGTACCCTCCGGGGTAGCGGGCACCGGGGAGCTGTTTTTT. Variable domain in full (rest from reference TRBV9 and TRBJ2-2): DSGVTQTPKHLITATGQRVTLRCSPRSGDLSVYWYQQSLDQGLQFLIQYYNGEERAKGNILERFSAQQFPDLHSELNLSSLELGDSALYFCASSVPSGVAGTGELFFGEGSRLTVL.

J is TRBJ1-2 and V is TRBV10-3; the D is unclear. Germline V gene lookup returns CDR1 ENHRY and CDR2 SYGVKD. The CDR3 is 14 residues long. Trimming removed 2 bases from V and 0 bases from J, with 7 bases in between. CDR3 region: CAISESQTNYGYTF. Written as DNA, the CDR3 is TGTGCCATCAGTGAGAGTCAGACTAACTATGGCTACACCTTC.

As concerns this clone: Germline is not matched at one junction end, which may reflect a read error. The V gene is TRBV14, the J gene TRBJ2-7, with 12 nucleotides matching TRBD2. Germline V lookup: CDR1 SGHDN, CDR2 FVKESK. CDR3 size: 13 residues. CDR3 loop: CASSPRTSGNKNF. CDR3 nucleotides: TGTGCCAGCAGCCCCCGGACTAGCGGGAACAAAAACTTC.

The genes are TRBV18 and TRBJ2-7, with 10 bases fitting TRBD1. CDR1 is KGHSH and CDR2 is LQKENI in the germline V gene. The CDR3 covers 15 residues. V shed 3 bases, J shed 2 bases, and the junction held 4 bases outside the gene matches. The CDR3 protein is CASSPSGQGAYEQYF. Written as DNA, the CDR3 is TGTGCCAGCTCACCTTCCGGACAGGGGGCCTACGAGCAGTACTTC.

The chain employs TRBV19 and TRBJ1-5, with no clear D. The CDR3 spans 13 residues. The V end lost 11 bases, the J end lost 3 bases, and 14 bases lay between the germline ends. CDR1 is LNHDA and CDR2 is SQIVND in the germline V gene (reference sequence). The CDR3 DNA reads as TGTGCCCGTAAGAGGTTGGACAATCAGCCCCAGCATTTT. As protein: CARKRLDNQPQHF.

The chain uses TRBV5-1 and TRBJ1-1, with a possible D match to TRBD1 (6 bases). The CDR3 runs to 16 residues. Trimming removed 2 bases from V and 1 base from J, with 15 bases in between. In germline, CDR1 is SGHRS, CDR2 YFSETQ. CDR3 DNA sequence: TGCGCCAGCAGCTTAGCCCTCTTGGGGGCGAACACTGAAGCTTTCTTT. Translating gives CASSLALLGANTEAFF.

The V and J genes are TRBV4-2 and TRBJ2-3; tentatively, D is TRBD1 (6 bases). The V end was cut by 3 bases, the J end by 4 bases, with 14 bases between. This CDR3 has 15 amino acids. CDR1 and CDR2 from the germline V gene are LGHNA and YNFKEQ. This CDR3 reads CASSQDQGRADTQYF. CDR3 in DNA: TGTGCCAGCAGCCAGGACCAGGGGAGAGCAGATACGCAGTATTTT.

The rearrangement links TRBV19 to TRBJ1-2; D is uncertain. CDR3 length: 15 amino acids. Trimming took 0 bases from V and 7 from J, leaving 15 bases between them. Germline CDR1 reads LNHDA; CDR2 reads SQIVND (reference sequence). The CDR3 DNA is TGTGCCAGTAGTATAGATCTAGCCAGGTTTTCTGGCTACACCTTC. This gives the protein CASSIDLARFSGYTF.